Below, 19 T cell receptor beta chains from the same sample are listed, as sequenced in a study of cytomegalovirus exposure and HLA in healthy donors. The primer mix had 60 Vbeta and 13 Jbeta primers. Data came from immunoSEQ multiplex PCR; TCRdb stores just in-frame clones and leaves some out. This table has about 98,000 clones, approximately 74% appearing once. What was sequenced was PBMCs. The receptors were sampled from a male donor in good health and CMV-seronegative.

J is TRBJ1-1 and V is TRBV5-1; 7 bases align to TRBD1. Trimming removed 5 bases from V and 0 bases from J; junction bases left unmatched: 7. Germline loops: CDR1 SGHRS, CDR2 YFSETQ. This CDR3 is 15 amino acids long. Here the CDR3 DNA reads TGCGCCAGCAGGCGATCCGGACAGGTGAACACTGAAGCTTTCTTT. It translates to CASRRSGQVNTEAFF. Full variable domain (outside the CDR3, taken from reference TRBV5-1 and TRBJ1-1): KAGVTQTPRYLIKTRGQQVTLSCSPISGHRSVSWYQQTPGQGLQFLFEYFSETQRNKGNFPGRFSGRQFSNSRSEMNVSTLELGDSALYLCASRRSGQVNTEAFFGQGTRLTVV.

CDR3 bases: TGTGCCAGCAGCCCAGGGGGATTGGGAGGAGCTTTCTTT. Amino acids: CASSPGGLGGAFF. V is TRBV9 and J is TRBJ1-1, with TRBD1 matching over 7 bases. CDR3 length: 13 amino acids. V was clipped by 4 bases and J by 10 bases; unmatched bases: 10. The germline V gene has CDR1 SGDLS and CDR2 YYNGEE.

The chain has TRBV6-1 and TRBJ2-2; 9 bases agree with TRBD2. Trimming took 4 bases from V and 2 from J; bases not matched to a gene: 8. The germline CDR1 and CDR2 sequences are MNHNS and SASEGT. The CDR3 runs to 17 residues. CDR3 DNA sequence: TGTGCCAGCAGTGGACCGAATAGCGGGGGAAACACCGGGGAGCTGTTTTTT. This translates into CASSGPNSGGNTGELFF.

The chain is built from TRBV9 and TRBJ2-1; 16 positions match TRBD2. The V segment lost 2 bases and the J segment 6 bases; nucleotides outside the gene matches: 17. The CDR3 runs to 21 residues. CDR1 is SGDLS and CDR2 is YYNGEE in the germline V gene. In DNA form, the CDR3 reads TGTGCCAGCAGCGTCGGGAGTGACGGGACTAGCGGGAGGGCCAGGGGCAATGAGCAGTTCTTC. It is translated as CASSVGSDGTSGRARGNEQFF.

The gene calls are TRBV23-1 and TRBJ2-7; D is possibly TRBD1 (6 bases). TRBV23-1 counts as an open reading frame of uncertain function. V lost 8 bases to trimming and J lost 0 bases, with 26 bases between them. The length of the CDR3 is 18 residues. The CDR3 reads CASRTPSGQGSSSYEQYF. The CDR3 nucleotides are TGCGCCAGCCGCACTCCCAGCGGCCAGGGGTCTAGCTCCTACGAGCAGTACTTC.

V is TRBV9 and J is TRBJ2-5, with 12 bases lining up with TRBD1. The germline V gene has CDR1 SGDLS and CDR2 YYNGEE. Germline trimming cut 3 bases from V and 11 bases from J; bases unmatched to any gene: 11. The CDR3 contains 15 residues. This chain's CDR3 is CASSGAGTGGFQQYF. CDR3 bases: TGTGCCAGCAGCGGAGCCGGGACAGGGGGCTTCCAGCAGTACTTC.

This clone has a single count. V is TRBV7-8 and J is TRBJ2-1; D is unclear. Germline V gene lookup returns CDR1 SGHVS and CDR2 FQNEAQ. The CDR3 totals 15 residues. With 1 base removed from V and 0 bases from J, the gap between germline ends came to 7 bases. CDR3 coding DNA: TGTGCCAGCAGCTTAGGAGAAGTCTCCTACAATGAGCAGTTCTTC. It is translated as CASSLGEVSYNEQFF.

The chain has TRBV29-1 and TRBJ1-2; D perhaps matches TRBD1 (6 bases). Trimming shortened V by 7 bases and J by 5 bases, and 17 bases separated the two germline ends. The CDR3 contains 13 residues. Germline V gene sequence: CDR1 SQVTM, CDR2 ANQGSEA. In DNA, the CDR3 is TGCAGCGCCGAGAGGACAGTCGTATATGGCTACACCTTC. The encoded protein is CSAERTVVYGYTF.

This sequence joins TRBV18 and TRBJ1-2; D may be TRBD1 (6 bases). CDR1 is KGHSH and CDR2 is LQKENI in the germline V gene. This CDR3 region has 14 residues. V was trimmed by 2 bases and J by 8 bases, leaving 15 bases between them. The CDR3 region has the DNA TGTGCCAGCTCACCATCAGGGGTGGCGGAGGGCTACACCTTC. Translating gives CASSPSGVAEGYTF.

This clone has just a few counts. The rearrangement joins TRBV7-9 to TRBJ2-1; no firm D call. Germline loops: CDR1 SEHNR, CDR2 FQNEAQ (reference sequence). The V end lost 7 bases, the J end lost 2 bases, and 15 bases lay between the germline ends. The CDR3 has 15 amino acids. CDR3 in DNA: TGTGCCAGCATCAATATCGGGTCCACCTACAATGAGCAGTTCTTC. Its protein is CASINIGSTYNEQFF.

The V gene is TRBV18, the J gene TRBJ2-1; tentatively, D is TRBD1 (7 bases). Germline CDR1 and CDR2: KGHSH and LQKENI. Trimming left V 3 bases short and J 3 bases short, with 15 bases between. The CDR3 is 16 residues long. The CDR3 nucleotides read TGTGCCAGCTCACCGGCAGGGGGGTCGATCTACAATGAGCAGTTCTTC. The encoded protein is CASSPAGGSIYNEQFF.

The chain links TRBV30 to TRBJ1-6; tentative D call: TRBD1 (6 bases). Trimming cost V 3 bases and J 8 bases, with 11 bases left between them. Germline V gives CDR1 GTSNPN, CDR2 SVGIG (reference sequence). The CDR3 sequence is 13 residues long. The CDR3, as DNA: TGTGCCTGGAGACAGGGACGGGATTCACCCCTCCACTTT. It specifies CAWRQGRDSPLHF.

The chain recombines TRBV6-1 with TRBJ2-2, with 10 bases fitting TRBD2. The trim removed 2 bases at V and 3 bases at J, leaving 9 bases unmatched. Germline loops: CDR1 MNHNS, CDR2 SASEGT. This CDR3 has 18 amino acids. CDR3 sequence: CASSERSLAGVDTGELFF. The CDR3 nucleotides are TGTGCCAGCAGTGAAAGGTCCCTAGCGGGAGTTGACACCGGGGAGCTGTTTTTT.

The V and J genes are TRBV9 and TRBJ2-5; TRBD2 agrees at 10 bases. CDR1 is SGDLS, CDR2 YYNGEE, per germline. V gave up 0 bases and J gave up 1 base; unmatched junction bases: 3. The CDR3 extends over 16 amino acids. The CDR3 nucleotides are TGTGCCAGCAGCGTAGGCCCTAGCGGGAGCCAAGAGACCCAGTACTTC. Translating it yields CASSVGPSGSQETQYF.

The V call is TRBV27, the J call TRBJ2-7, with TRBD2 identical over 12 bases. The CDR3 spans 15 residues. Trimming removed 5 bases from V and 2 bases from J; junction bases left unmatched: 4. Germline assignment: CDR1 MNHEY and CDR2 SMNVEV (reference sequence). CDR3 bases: TGTGCCAGCAGTCCCTGGACTAGCGGGACCTACGAGCAGTACTTC. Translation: CASSPWTSGTYEQYF.

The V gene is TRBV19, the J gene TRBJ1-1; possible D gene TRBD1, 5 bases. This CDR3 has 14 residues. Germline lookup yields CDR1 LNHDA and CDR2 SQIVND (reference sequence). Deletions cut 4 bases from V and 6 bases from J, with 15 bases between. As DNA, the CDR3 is TGTGCCAGTAGTACGGGGGACTGGGTCCCTGAAGCTTTCTTT. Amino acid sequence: CASSTGDWVPEAFF.

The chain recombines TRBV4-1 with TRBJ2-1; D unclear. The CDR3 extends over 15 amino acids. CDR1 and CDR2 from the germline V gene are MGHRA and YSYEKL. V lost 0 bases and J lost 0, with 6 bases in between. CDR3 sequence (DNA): TGCGCCAGCAGCCAAGAGGAGAGCTCCTACAATGAGCAGTTCTTC. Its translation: CASSQEESSYNEQFF.

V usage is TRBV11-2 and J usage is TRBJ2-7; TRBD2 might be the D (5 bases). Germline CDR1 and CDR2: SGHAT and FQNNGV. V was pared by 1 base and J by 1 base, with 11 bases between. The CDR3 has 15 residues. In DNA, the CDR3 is TGTGCCAGCAGCTTAGCCCCGGAGCGGTCCTACGAGCAGTACTTC. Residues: CASSLAPERSYEQYF. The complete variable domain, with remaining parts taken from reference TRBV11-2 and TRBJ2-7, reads EAGVAQSPRYKIIEKRQSVAFWCNPISGHATLYWYQQILGQGPKLLIQFQNNGVVDDSQLPKDRFSAERLKGVDSTLKIQPAKLEDSAVYLCASSLAPERSYEQYFGPGTRLTVT.

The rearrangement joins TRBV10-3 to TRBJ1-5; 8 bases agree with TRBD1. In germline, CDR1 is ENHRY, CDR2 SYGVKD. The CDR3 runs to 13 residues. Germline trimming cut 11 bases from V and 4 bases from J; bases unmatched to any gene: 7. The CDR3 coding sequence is TGTGCCGCCCGGACAGGGTCTAATCAGCCCCAGCATTTT. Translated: CAARTGSNQPQHF.